The rows below give T cell receptor beta chains drawn from one sample of a study of blood T cells in healthy people across ages. TCRdb re-derived calls from the 5' RACE reads in MiXCR, one entry per CDR3 protein. In the table there are roughly 730,000 distinct CDR3 sequences, 45% to 70% of which are singletons. Sequences were obtained from blood. The receptors were gathered from a man aged 35-49 years in good health. Each CDR3 is given without its conserved first and last residue. The size field is filled for only some rows; it gives once, few, many or a size class.

v_call	clone_size	cdr3_aa
TRBV5-1	.	ASSLEASIEKLF
TRBV6-5	.	AVGALYEQY
TRBV5-1	once	ASSEQIRQGVAEAF
TRBV5-6	.	ASSFRPPGGGYT
TRBV2	few	ASSRGLDQPQH
TRBV6-5	.	ASSYGVMGTDTQY
TRBV7-2	few	ASSARTGLADTQY
TRBV6-6	.	AIRQGEEGYT
TRBV6-5	.	ASTQARGAYGYT
TRBV12-3/TRBV12-4	few	ASSQGTGSGVLT
TRBV20-1	.	SARPGNTEAF
TRBV20-1	.	SARDHQEDTQY
TRBV5-1	.	ASSRRQGSRSPLH
TRBV12-3/TRBV12-4	.	ASSLTGSASSYGYT
TRBV5-1	few	ASSLGTPLGNQPQH
TRBV4-2	.	ASSQDSLDTDNSPLH
TRBV14	.	ASSQVGIGGYT
TRBV6-6	many	ASSYGTSEGEQF
TRBV6-5	few	ASSPTEGRKTQY
TRBV10-3	few	AISESWKRADTQY
TRBV6-2/TRBV6-3	.	ASSQSGTSYEQY
TRBV6-5	.	ASSPFTGYSNQPQH
TRBV7-8	.	ASRRRLGTDTQY
TRBV6-1	few	ASNQGVLDYEQY
TRBV6-2/TRBV6-3	.	ASSYSGSGNEQF
TRBV11-3	few	ASRTRGGMDIQY
TRBV29-1	.	SVLLGDRGPADTQY
TRBV7-9	once	ASSLFGTGNLNGYT
TRBV27	.	ASSLSPYGRGYGYT
TRBV11-2	.	ASSRGLGGTDTQY
TRBV6-5	few	ASRVNRGDTQY
TRBV28	.	ASSFTPGGEQY
TRBV5-6	once	ASSSVPKLGDYEQY